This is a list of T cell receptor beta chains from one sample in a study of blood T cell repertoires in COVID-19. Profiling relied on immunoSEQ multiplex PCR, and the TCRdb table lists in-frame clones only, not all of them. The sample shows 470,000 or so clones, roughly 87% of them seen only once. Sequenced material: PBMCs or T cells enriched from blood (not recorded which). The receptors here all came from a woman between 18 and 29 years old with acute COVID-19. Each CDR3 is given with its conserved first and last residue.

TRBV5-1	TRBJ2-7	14	CASSLAGQAYEQYF
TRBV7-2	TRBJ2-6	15	CASSLAVSGANVLTF
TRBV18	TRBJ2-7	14	CASSTGEGGYEQYF
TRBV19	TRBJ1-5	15	CASRPETGSHQPQHF
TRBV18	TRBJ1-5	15	CASSPPGTSNQPQHF
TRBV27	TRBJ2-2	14	CASSFLRNTGELFF
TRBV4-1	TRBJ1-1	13	CASSQNLNTEAFF
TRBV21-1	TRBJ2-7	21	CASIPHRGLAAIARLLDEQYF
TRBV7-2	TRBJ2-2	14	CASSLDYNTGELFF
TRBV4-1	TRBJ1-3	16	CASSRAERNSGNTIYF
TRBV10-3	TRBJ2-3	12	CATRSGTDTQYF
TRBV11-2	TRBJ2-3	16	CASSSRLATSTDTQYF
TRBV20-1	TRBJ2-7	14	CSASWLAGSYEQYF
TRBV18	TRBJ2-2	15	CASSEDRLNTGELFF
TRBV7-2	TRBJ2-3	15	CASSLVGGGADTQYF
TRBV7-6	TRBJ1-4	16	CASSLSQGGSDGKLFF
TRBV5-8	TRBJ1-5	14	CASSLGLQNQPQHF
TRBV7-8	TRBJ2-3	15	CASSVLAGDTDTQYF
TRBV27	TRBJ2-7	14	CASSLSGSTYEQYF
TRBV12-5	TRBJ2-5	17	CASGLSSSGGMEETQYF
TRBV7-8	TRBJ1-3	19	CASSRPRGGRNYSGNTIYF
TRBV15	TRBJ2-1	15	CATSLPGQGFNEQFF
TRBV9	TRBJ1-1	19	CASSVPAGHPESMNTEAFF
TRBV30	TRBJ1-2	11	CAWSEEGQAFF
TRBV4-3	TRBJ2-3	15	CASSAPGLGPDTQYF
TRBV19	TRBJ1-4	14	CASTTGPAGEKLFF
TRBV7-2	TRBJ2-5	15	CASSLASGRGETQYF
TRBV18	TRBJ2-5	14	CASSTRAVRETQYF
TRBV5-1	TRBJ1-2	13	CASSLVQTKGYTF
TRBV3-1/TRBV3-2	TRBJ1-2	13	CASSNRGGYGYTF
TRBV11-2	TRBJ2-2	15	CASSLQSGNTGELFF
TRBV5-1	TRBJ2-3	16	CASSSGGTSGGALQYF
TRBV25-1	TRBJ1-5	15	CASSGGMSGNQPQHF
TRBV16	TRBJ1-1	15	CASSPNRQGATEAFF
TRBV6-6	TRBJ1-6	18	CASSLIGQASSYNSPLHF
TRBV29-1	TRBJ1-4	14	CSGDFGGTNEKLFF
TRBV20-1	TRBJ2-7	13	CSASTDRGYEQYF
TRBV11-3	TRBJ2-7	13	CASSSAGLGEQYF
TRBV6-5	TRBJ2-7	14	CASSPDRFYYEQYF
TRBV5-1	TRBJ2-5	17	CASSLAPPGQNQETQYF
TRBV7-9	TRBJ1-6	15	CASRSPGQENSPLHF
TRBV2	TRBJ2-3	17	CASSEAGLGGSTDTQYF